The clone carrying this T cell receptor (beta chain) has at least ten counts. Its cognate antigen is unknown. Described time point: patch test 2, 6 weeks after DPC sensitization. As to treatment: therapeutic diphenylcyclopropenone sensitization with weekly scalp DPC. This sample was taken from a study of human T cells and chemical hapten exposure. Across the study: In the sensitization step, 2% DPC was placed on 2 cm by 2 cm of upper inner arm skin. Once 0.01% DPC had been applied to the upper back by patch test, readings were taken at 6 days. Overall study results and limits: TCRs exceeding 1 in 1000 frequency stayed unchanged with DPC sensitization.

TCRdb processed the RACE reads anew with MiXCR; each CDR3 protein has one entry. Of approximately 350,000 distinct CDR3 sequences listed, about 6.9% were seen once; the top ten hold approximately 5.4%. The V segment lost 3 bases and the J segment 6 bases; nucleotides outside the gene matches: 9. There are 15 residues in the CDR3. Germline V CDR1 and CDR2: SGHRS, YFSETQ. This clonotype was obtained from a woman aged 18-29 years with alopecia areata. Some clones in this sample may be carry-over from other donors' samples. The genes are TRBV5-1 and TRBJ1-2; 9 bases agree with TRBD1. The material was whole blood, obtained in connection with sensitization to the hapten diphenylcyclopropenone (DPC). The CDR3 protein is CASSSIDRGTDGYTF. CDR3 nucleotides: TGCGCCAGCAGCTCCATTGACAGGGGGACGGATGGCTACACCTTC.